A single sample is the source of the 14 T cell receptor beta chains below, sequenced in a study of blood T cell repertoires in COVID-19. TCRdb keeps only in-frame clones here, not all; method: immunoSEQ multiplex PCR. Of approximately 330,000 clones in the sample, about 86% were seen once. What was sequenced was PBMCs or T cells enriched from blood (not recorded which). These receptors originate from a woman aged 35 to 49 with acute COVID-19.

V usage is TRBV19 and J usage is TRBJ2-3; 10 bases match TRBD2. This CDR3 is built from 17 residues. V was clipped by 6 bases and J by 0 bases; unmatched bases: 9. The germline gives CDR1 LNHDA, CDR2 SQIVND (reference sequence). CDR3 sequence: CASSDLGLAASTDTQYF. CDR3 sequence (DNA): TGTGCCAGTAGCGATCTAGGACTAGCGGCCAGCACAGATACGCAGTATTTT.

The chain employs TRBV19 and TRBJ1-5; D unresolved. The CDR3 consists of 12 residues. Trimming shortened V by 5 bases and J by 10 bases, and 12 bases separated the two germline ends. CDR1 and CDR2 (germline): LNHDA, SQIVND (reference sequence). CDR3 nucleotide sequence: TGTGCCAGTAGTCCTATTAATTTTCCCCAGCATTTT. Protein: CASSPINFPQHF.

CDR3 sequence reads: CASSFGQGRTEAFF. CDR3 bases: TGTGCCAGCAGCTTCGGACAGGGTAGGACTGAAGCTTTCTTT. The chain couples TRBV5-4 to TRBJ1-1; 8 nucleotides line up with TRBD1. With 2 bases clipped from V and 5 bases from J, the junction kept 5 bases outside the gene matches. The CDR3 covers 14 residues. The V gene's germline CDR1 is SGHNT and CDR2 YYREEE (reference sequence).

In the case of this clone: Other nucleotide sequences in the sample specify the same CDR3. The J gene is TRBJ1-2, the V gene TRBV28; no clear D. Looked up from germline, CDR1 is MDHEN and CDR2 is SYDVKM. The CDR3 has 12 amino acids. V dropped 2 bases and J dropped 5 bases, with 6 bases sitting between them. The CDR3 DNA reads as TGTGCCAGCAGTTTACAGGCTTATGGCTACACCTTC. This gives the protein CASSLQAYGYTF.

The V call is TRBV3-1 (or the pseudogene TRBV3-2), the J call TRBJ2-7, with 7 bases lining up with TRBD2. Per the germline V gene, CDR1 is LGHDT and CDR2 is YNNKEL (reference sequence). This CDR3 comprises 16 residues. Trimming removed 1 base from V and 0 bases from J; junction bases left unmatched: 6. For the CDR3, the DNA is TGTGCCAGCAGCCAAGTTACGGGCGGGAGCTCCTACGAGCAGTACTTC. It encodes CASSQVTGGSSYEQYF.

The CDR3 DNA is TGTGCCACCAGCAGATTTGGACAGACCGAATACGAGCAGTACTTC. Protein product: CATSRFGQTEYEQYF. The chain uses TRBV15 and TRBJ2-7, with D possibly TRBD1 on 6 matching bases. The V end lost 2 bases, the J end lost 4 bases, and 15 bases lay between the germline ends. Per the germline V gene, CDR1 is LNHNV and CDR2 is YYDKDF (reference sequence). The CDR3 is made up of 15 amino acids.

CDR3 region: CASSLDWGGNSYEQYF. In DNA form, the CDR3 reads TGTGCCAGCAGCTTAGATTGGGGGGGGAATTCCTACGAGCAGTACTTC. The chain recombines TRBV11-2 with TRBJ2-7; 7 nucleotides align to TRBD2. The CDR3 spans 16 residues. The V gene end was trimmed by 0 bases and the J gene end by 1 base; junction bases not matched to a gene: 6. CDR1 is SGHAT, CDR2 FQNNGV, per germline.

The genes are TRBV28 and TRBJ2-2, with D possibly TRBD1 on 5 matching bases. Trimming stripped 5 bases from V and 5 bases from J, with 15 bases between. The CDR3 totals 15 residues. Germline V lookup: CDR1 MDHEN, CDR2 SYDVKM. The chain's CDR3 is CASSQGSLGTGELFF. CDR3 nucleotide sequence: TGTGCCAGCAGTCAGGGTAGTTTAGGGACCGGGGAGCTGTTTTTT.

The chain combines TRBV6-6 with TRBJ1-5; 9 bases align to TRBD1. Looked up from germline, CDR1 is MNHNY and CDR2 is SVGAGI (reference sequence). The CDR3 loop spans 13 amino acids. Trimming at V came to 5 bases and at J to 6 bases, leaving 2 bases not matched to a gene. The CDR3 DNA sequence: TGTGCCAGCAGTCAGACAGGGGGTCAGCCCCAGCATTTT. Its translation is CASSQTGGQPQHF.

The CDR3 spells CASSTPGLNYEQYF. The CDR3, as DNA: TGTGCCAGCAGCACCCCGGGACTAAACTACGAGCAGTACTTC. The gene calls are TRBV3-1 (or the pseudogene TRBV3-2) and TRBJ2-7, with TRBD2 matching over 7 bases. Germline CDR1 is LGHDT and CDR2 is YNNKEL (reference sequence). The CDR3 is 14 amino acids. With V trimmed by 5 bases and J by 3 bases, 7 bases remained unmatched.

This clone was observed a handful of times. This chain links TRBV29-1 with TRBJ2-2; D is unclear. Trimming took off 2 bases at V and 6 bases at J, with 7 bases between the two ends. The germline V gene has CDR1 SQVTM and CDR2 ANQGSEA. The CDR3 extends over 12 amino acids. CDR3: CSVERSSGELFF. The CDR3 DNA reads TGCAGCGTTGAACGGTCCTCCGGGGAGCTGTTTTTT.

The chain is built from TRBV6-1 and TRBJ2-1, with D possibly TRBD1 on 6 matching bases. The V end lost 4 bases, the J end lost 3 bases, and 22 bases lay between the germline ends. The CDR3 runs to 18 residues. The germline V gene encodes CDR1 MNHNS and CDR2 SASEGT. CDR3 in amino acids: CASSGGLGRPVGYNEQFF. CDR3 sequence (DNA): TGTGCCAGCAGTGGGGGGCTAGGTCGGCCCGTGGGCTACAATGAGCAGTTCTTC.

The chain recombines TRBV4-3 with TRBJ2-7; D not certain. The germline V gene encodes CDR1 LGHNA and CDR2 YSLEER. Trimming removed 1 base from V and 3 bases from J, with 16 bases in between. The CDR3 is 16 amino acids. In DNA form, the CDR3 reads TGCGCCAGCAGCCAAGCGGCACAGCCTGAGCTCTACGAGCAGTACTTC. This sequence encodes CASSQAAQPELYEQYF.

The chain links TRBV19 to TRBJ1-4; 9 nucleotides agree with TRBD1. The length of the CDR3 is 15 residues. V was clipped by 2 bases and J by 5 bases; unmatched bases: 3. Germline CDR1 LNHDA, CDR2 SQIVND (reference sequence). The chain's CDR3 is CASSITGGWNEKLFF. DNA of the CDR3: TGTGCCAGTAGTATAACAGGGGGCTGGAATGAAAAACTGTTTTTT.